The clone carrying this T cell receptor beta chain was seen at least ten times. Its matching antigen is unknown. CDR1 is DFQATT, CDR2 SNEGSKA, per germline (reference sequence). This CDR3 is 18 amino acids long. V trimming: 3 bases; J trimming: 0 bases; junction bases outside the gene matches: 12. These data originate in a study of T-cell reconstitution after alpha-beta-depleted transplantation in children. Overall study findings and caveats: T-cell numbers and diversity one year post-transplant derived largely from freshly generated T cells. Several patients had high TCRbeta diversity at day 60; it came from surviving recipient T cells and thymic progenitors.

The library targeted TCRbeta and was prepared with unique molecular identifiers. Each CDR3 protein gets one entry after TCRdb re-called the PCR reads with MiXCR. The sample lists some 200,000 distinct CDR3 sequences, 6.6% occurring once. V gene TRBV20-1 combines with J gene TRBJ2-1, with 9 bases that match TRBD2. Sequences were derived from PBMCs, sampled before TCRalphabeta/CD19-depleted stem cell transplant. The origin of this receptor is a boy aged 2-15 years with acute lymphoblastic leukemia, due to receive a stem cell transplant. In DNA form, the CDR3 reads TGCAGTGCTAGTTGGGCGGGGGGGACCCTTAGCTCCTACAATGAGCAGTTCTTC. This gives the protein CSASWAGGTLSSYNEQFF.